This T cell receptor beta chain is drawn from a study of response to subunit inactivated influenza vaccine. Broader study findings: The authors offered the suggestion that each seasonal influenza vaccination recruits few new T cells.

TCRdb reanalysed the RT-PCR reads using MiXCR and keeps one entry per CDR3 protein. The profile covers roughly 670,000 distinct CDR3 sequences, with around 15% appearing a single time and 7.5% to 8% taken by the ten largest. This clonotype was recorded a few times. What it binds is unknown. This sample comprised PBMCs from blood, obtained about 14 days before vaccination. This clonotype was sampled from a man aged 50 to 59 who received an inactivated influenza vaccine.

This CDR3 is CASRPTGYNKNIQYF. The DNA for the CDR3 is TGTGCCAGCAGACCGACAGGATACAACAAAAACATTCAGTACTTC. The chain employs TRBV6-2 or TRBV6-3 and TRBJ2-4, with D possibly matching TRBD1 (6 bases). The germline V gene encodes CDR1 MNHEY and CDR2 SVGEGT. There are 15 residues in the CDR3. With 6 bases removed from V and 3 bases from J, the gap between germline ends came to 15 bases.